Here is one TCR beta chain with its context. The antigen remains unidentified. Each CDR3 protein is one row after TCRdb ran MiXCR on the 5' RACE reads. There are roughly 280,000 distinct CDR3 sequences in the sample; 8.5% to 9.5% occur only once, and about 7.1% lies in the top ten. This sample is part of a study of identical twins. Whole-study findings and limits: Model-predicted out-of-frame TCR alpha sharing fell below observed values in monozygotic twins. Beta out-of-frame sequences displayed a weaker excess of sharing between twins.

Germline CDR1 reads GTSNPN; CDR2 reads SVGIG (reference sequence). The V and J ends lost 0 bases and 1 base, in that order; junction bases with no gene match: 4. This CDR3 is built from 16 residues. This sample was shared with a second study, whose subject was yellow fever vaccine responses in identical twins. This second report adds: The authors reported partly convergent, partly personalized vaccine responses in identical twins.

The chain is built from TRBV30 and TRBJ2-5; 11 bases agree with TRBD2. The TCR was taken from a woman aged 18-29 years in good health. The source material was CD8+ T cells sorted from blood. Here the CDR3 reads CAWSVRLAGGQETQYF. CDR3 DNA sequence: TGTGCCTGGAGTGTACGGCTAGCGGGAGGCCAAGAGACCCAGTACTTC.